This passage covers 27 T cell receptor beta chains from one sample sequenced in a study of cytomegalovirus exposure and HLA in healthy donors. The PCR ran on 60 Vbeta and 13 Jbeta primers. The data were produced by immunoSEQ multiplex PCR, yet TCRdb's version contains in-frame clones alone and is incomplete. There are approximately 190,000 clones in the sample; around 90% occur only once, and roughly 0.98% lies in the top ten. The sample was PBMCs. Receptor source: a boy aged 2 to 9 in good health and CMV-seronegative.

The chain carries TRBV5-8 and TRBJ2-7; 7 positions match TRBD1. This CDR3 has 14 residues. CDR1 and CDR2 from the germline V gene are SGHTS and YDEGEE. V dropped 3 bases and J dropped 2; count of bases not matched to a gene: 5. The CDR3 spells CASSYRTGTYEQYF. CDR3 DNA: TGTGCCAGCAGCTACCGGACAGGAACCTACGAGCAGTACTTC.

This clone was recorded once. The V call is TRBV14, the J call TRBJ2-1, with 11 bases aligning to TRBD2. The CDR3 contains 16 residues. The germline V gene has CDR1 SGHDN and CDR2 FVKESK. The ends lost 4 bases at V and 4 bases at J; junction bases unmatched: 6. As DNA, the CDR3 is TGTGCCAGCAGCCCACCGGGACTAGCGGCGTACAATGAGCAGTTCTTC. This sequence encodes CASSPPGLAAYNEQFF.

The V call is TRBV30, the J call TRBJ2-7; 11 nucleotides match TRBD1. The CDR3 covers 14 residues. The trim removed 1 base at V and 3 bases at J, leaving 2 bases unmatched. The germline gives CDR1 GTSNPN, CDR2 SVGIG (reference sequence). CDR3 bases: TGTGCCTGGAGTGCGGGACAGGGGGGCTACGAGCAGTACTTC. It codes for CAWSAGQGGYEQYF.

This chain uses TRBV30 with TRBJ2-7; D might be TRBD2 (5 bases). The CDR3 length is 13 residues. The ends were cut back, 4 bases at V and 6 bases at J, with 16 bases in the middle. In germline, CDR1 is GTSNPN, CDR2 SVGIG (reference sequence). Here the CDR3 reads CAWNGLNPLEQYF. DNA for the CDR3: TGTGCCTGGAATGGACTCAACCCCCTCGAGCAGTACTTC. Filled out from reference TRBV30 and TRBJ2-7, the complete variable domain reads SQTIHQWPATLVQPVGSPLSLECTVEGTSNPNLYWYRQAAGRGLQLLFYSVGIGQISSEVPQNLSASRPQDRQFILSSKKLLLSDSGFYLCAWNGLNPLEQYFGPGTRLTVT.

CDR3 sequence reads: CASSLLGTGNNQPQHF. The DNA for the CDR3 is TGTGCCAGCAGCTTATTGGGGACAGGGAATAATCAGCCCCAGCATTTT. This chain joins TRBV7-2 and TRBJ1-5; 9 bases align to TRBD1. Germline V gene data show CDR1 as SGHTA and CDR2 as FQGNSA. The V segment lost 2 bases and the J segment 4 bases; nucleotides outside the gene matches: 6. The CDR3 runs to 16 residues.

The V gene is TRBV9, the J gene TRBJ2-5; TRBD2 matches 12 bases. The J segment lost 2 bases and the V segment lost 0 bases, leaving 5 bases of the junction unmatched. Germline-derived CDR1 and CDR2 are SGDLS and YYNGEE. The CDR3 is 17 residues long. CDR3 sequence (DNA): TGTGCCAGCAGCGTAGCCCCGGGGACTAGCGGGCAAGAGACCCAGTACTTC. This translates into CASSVAPGTSGQETQYF.

J is TRBJ1-2 and V is TRBV30, with TRBD1 as a possible D gene (6 bases). The ends were cut back, 0 bases at V and 4 bases at J, with 21 bases in the middle. CDR1 and CDR2 (germline): GTSNPN, SVGIG (reference sequence). The CDR3 contains 17 residues. The DNA of the CDR3 is TGTGCCTGGAGTGTACCTTTAGCCGGGACACCTGTCTATGGCTACACCTTC. Its translation: CAWSVPLAGTPVYGYTF.

The rearrangement joins TRBV7-9 to TRBJ2-1; the D gene is possibly TRBD2 (5 bases). This CDR3 spans 15 amino acids. In germline, CDR1 is SEHNR, CDR2 FQNEAQ (reference sequence). The V gene lost 7 bases and the J gene lost 0 bases, with 13 bases spanning the gap. The CDR3 DNA is TGTGCCAGCACTGGGTCGGGGAGCTCCTACAATGAGCAGTTCTTC. The encoded protein is CASTGSGSSYNEQFF.

V gene TRBV30 combines with J gene TRBJ2-3; 7 positions match TRBD1. The CDR3 has 13 residues. Germline CDR1 and CDR2: GTSNPN and SVGIG (reference sequence). V was pared by 3 bases and J by 6 bases, with 6 bases of the junction left unmatched. The CDR3 nucleotides read TGTGCCTGGAGAGGACAGGTAACGGATACGCAGTATTTT. Translated: CAWRGQVTDTQYF.

V usage is TRBV27 and J usage is TRBJ2-3; 7 nucleotides line up with TRBD2. The V and J ends lost 2 bases and 2 bases, in that order; junction bases with no gene match: 4. Germline V CDR1 and CDR2: MNHEY, SMNVEV (reference sequence). This CDR3 comprises 15 residues. This CDR3 reads CASSLMGLLTDTQYF. CDR3 DNA: TGTGCCAGCAGTTTAATGGGACTACTCACAGATACGCAGTATTTT.

The chain carries TRBV27 and TRBJ1-4; D is possibly TRBD1 (5 bases). Deletions cut 3 bases from V and 7 bases from J, with 12 bases between. The germline gives CDR1 MNHEY, CDR2 SMNVEV (reference sequence). The length of the CDR3 is 14 residues. The CDR3 DNA reads TGTGCCAGCAGTTTCCAGGGTATCGGTGAAAAACTGTTTTTT. Translation gives CASSFQGIGEKLFF.

This chain uses TRBV28 with TRBJ2-1, with 12 bases matching TRBD2. The CDR3 contains 16 residues. CDR1 is MDHEN and CDR2 is SYDVKM in the germline V gene. The V and J ends lost 3 bases and 3 bases, in that order; junction bases with no gene match: 3. The CDR3 reads CASSLPLAGGYNEQFF. The CDR3 DNA follows: TGTGCCAGCAGTTTGCCACTAGCGGGGGGCTACAATGAGCAGTTCTTC.

This sequence joins TRBV9 and TRBJ2-2; no definite D call. V shed 1 base and J shed 5 bases, with 6 bases lying between them. This CDR3 is built from 13 residues. Germline V gives CDR1 SGDLS, CDR2 YYNGEE. DNA for the CDR3: TGTGCCAGCAGCGTAACCGGGACCGGGGAGCTGTTTTTT. Its protein is CASSVTGTGELFF.

The V call is TRBV27, the J call TRBJ2-5; 9 bases are a match to TRBD2. The CDR3 totals 16 residues. Germline-derived CDR1 and CDR2 are MNHEY and SMNVEV (reference sequence). Trimming at V came to 6 bases and at J to 4 bases, leaving 12 bases not matched to a gene. The CDR3 DNA follows: TGTGCCAGCAGCTTTAACGGACTAGCGACGGGAGAGACCCAGTACTTC. Protein sequence: CASSFNGLATGETQYF.

This clone has just one count. The CDR3 loop reads CASSPGTGFGNTIYF. CDR3 nucleotides: TGTGCCAGCAGCCCAGGGACAGGGTTTGGAAACACCATATATTTT. The chain uses TRBV7-8 and TRBJ1-3, with TRBD1 matching 9 bases. V dropped 5 bases and J dropped 3; count of bases not matched to a gene: 5. Germline V CDR1 and CDR2: SGHVS, FQNEAQ. The CDR3 has 15 residues.

V is TRBV27 and J is TRBJ1-5; D is unclear. Deletions cut 2 bases from V and 9 bases from J, with 11 bases between. This CDR3 has 13 amino acids. In germline, CDR1 is MNHEY, CDR2 SMNVEV (reference sequence). The DNA for the CDR3 is TGTGCCAGCAGTTTAGGAGGGAGGCGGCCCCAGCATTTT. This sequence encodes CASSLGGRRPQHF.

The V and J genes are TRBV7-6 and TRBJ2-1; perhaps TRBD2 as D (6 bases). Germline lookup yields CDR1 SGHVS and CDR2 FNYEAQ. This CDR3 is built from 14 residues. Trimming pared 5 bases from V and 8 bases from J, leaving 16 bases between. As DNA, the CDR3 is TGTGCCAGCAGCGCGTCCCGACTAGTCTATGAGCAGTTCTTC. Translating it yields CASSASRLVYEQFF.

The chain employs TRBV5-1 and TRBJ2-5; D remains unclear. Trimming cost V 0 bases and J 2 bases, with 5 bases left between them. The CDR3 extends over 13 amino acids. CDR1 and CDR2 (germline): SGHRS, YFSETQ. The DNA for the CDR3 is TGCGCCAGCAGCTTGGACAGACAAGAGACCCAGTACTTC. Residues: CASSLDRQETQYF.

For the CDR3, the DNA is TGCAGCGTTAGCGGGAGTCAGGGTGAGCAGTTCTTC. It codes for CSVSGSQGEQFF. The V and J genes are TRBV29-1 and TRBJ2-1; TRBD2 matches 8 bases. V dropped 5 bases and J dropped 9; count of bases not matched to a gene: 6. CDR3 length: 12 residues. Germline loops: CDR1 SQVTM, CDR2 ANQGSEA.

V and J are TRBV7-2 and TRBJ1-2; D may be TRBD1 (5 bases). V lost 1 base to trimming and J lost 0 bases, with 12 bases between them. Germline-derived CDR1 and CDR2 are SGHTA and FQGNSA. The CDR3 loop spans 16 amino acids. The CDR3 reads CASSLDATATNYGYTF. CDR3 in DNA: TGTGCCAGCAGCTTAGATGCGACAGCGACTAACTATGGCTACACCTTC.

The V gene is TRBV6-6, the J gene TRBJ1-2; 7 bases match TRBD1. The J segment lost 7 bases and the V segment lost 6 bases, leaving 5 bases of the junction unmatched. Germline V CDR1 and CDR2: MNHNY, SVGAGI (reference sequence). This CDR3 is built from 12 residues. The CDR3: CASSFDRVGYTF. The CDR3 DNA reads TGTGCCAGCAGCTTCGACAGGGTTGGCTACACCTTC.

This clone showed up just once. The J gene is TRBJ1-4, the V gene TRBV11-2, with D hard to call. Germline V CDR1 and CDR2: SGHAT, FQNNGV. V was trimmed by 1 base and J by 8 bases, leaving 11 bases between them. The CDR3 covers 14 residues. CDR3 residues: CASSLASRREKLFF. CDR3 nucleotides: TGTGCCAGCAGCTTAGCTAGCCGTCGGGAAAAACTGTTTTTT.

Concerning this clone: The junction and the germline gene differ at one end; a read error may be behind it. The chain uses TRBV5-8 and TRBJ2-4, with D possibly being TRBD1 (5 bases). Germline V CDR1 and CDR2: SGHTS, YDEGEE. This CDR3 spans 11 amino acids. CDR3 nucleotides: TGTGCCAGCAGCTTGATTAGGGCAGGGTATTTC. This codes for CASSLIRAGYF.

This clone was counted only a few times. The chain uses TRBV18 and TRBJ1-3, with D perhaps TRBD1 (5 bases). V was shortened by 3 bases and J by 1 base, with 13 bases between the two germline ends. CDR3 length: 16 residues. Germline lookup yields CDR1 KGHSH and CDR2 LQKENI. The CDR3: CASSPLTEESGNTIYF. The DNA of the CDR3 is TGTGCCAGCTCACCCCTGACAGAGGAATCTGGAAACACCATATATTTT.

The chain uses TRBV19 and TRBJ2-5; 7 positions match TRBD2. V lost 0 bases, J lost 2 bases, and 9 bases stayed unmatched. Germline assignment: CDR1 LNHDA and CDR2 SQIVND (reference sequence). The CDR3 loop spans 17 amino acids. CDR3 nucleotides: TGTGCCAGTAGTATAGATCACCCTAGCGGACTGCAAGAGACCCAGTACTTC. Translation gives CASSIDHPSGLQETQYF.

V usage is TRBV5-4 and J usage is TRBJ2-5; 11 positions match TRBD2. CDR1 is SGHNT and CDR2 is YYREEE in the germline V gene (reference sequence). The V segment lost 4 bases and the J segment 1 base; nucleotides outside the gene matches: 6. The CDR3 runs to 16 residues. CDR3 in amino acids: CASSTGTSGIQETQYF. CDR3 nucleotide sequence: TGTGCCAGCAGCACTGGGACTAGCGGAATCCAAGAGACCCAGTACTTC.

Only one count was recorded for this clone. The chain couples TRBV15 to TRBJ2-7; 8 bases are a match to TRBD2. Germline CDR1 LNHNV, CDR2 YYDKDF (reference sequence). V was pared by 3 bases and J by 12 bases, with 7 bases of the junction left unmatched. The CDR3 sequence is 12 residues long. Here the CDR3 DNA reads TGTGCCACCAGCAGGGATAGACTAGCGCTGTACTTC. Translation: CATSRDRLALYF.